This TCR beta chain came from a study of naive and memory T cell subsets. Study results and caveats: Over 90% of naive TCR sequences appeared only once, unlike memory subsets. Diversity fell and Gini index rose from naive through CM, EM, EMRA. Naive repertoires, especially CD8, held a few larger clonotypes, possibly memory cells re-expressing CD45RA.

Unmatched junction bases numbered 7, after V lost 6 bases and J lost 6 bases. The CDR3 runs to 13 residues. CDR1 MNHEY and CDR2 SVGEGT come from the germline V gene. Alpha and beta libraries were amplified separately from the second PCR onward. This clonotype was seen more than once but under ten times. Antigen specificity is unknown. The beta constant-region primer was an equimolar mix of two oligonucleotides covering TRBC1 and TRBC2. Ligated cDNA was amplified by four rounds of PCR with nested alpha and beta constant-region primers and SP2. The cDNA 3' end received a ligated single-stranded oligonucleotide carrying the SP2 primer and a 12-nucleotide UMI. Each CDR3 protein is one row after TCRdb ran MiXCR on the UMI-ligation and nested PCR reads. Of 150,000 or so distinct CDR3 sequences in the sample, under 25% were seen once.

The chain recombines TRBV6-2 or TRBV6-3 with TRBJ2-5, with 7 bases identical to TRBD1. This clonotype originated in a human donor in good health. Source material: naive CD4+ T cells from blood. The DNA of the CDR3 is TGTGCCAGCAGACGGGACAGCAGTAAGACCCAGTACTTC. It encodes CASRRDSSKTQYF.